This T cell receptor (beta chain) was recorded in a study of blood T cells in healthy people across ages. Germline CDR1 SGHRS, CDR2 YFSETQ. CDR3 length: 15 residues. The junction had 9 bases not matched to a gene; V was cut back by 5 bases and J by 7 bases. This clonotype has just a few counts. Its antigen is undetermined. With a much larger clone just one base away, this may be a read error. The conserved phenylalanine or tryptophan is not found at the CDR3 terminus, so this likely reflects a read error. Using a J-beta primer mix together with a sample-barcoded 5' primer, a second PCR was run for roughly 6 to 11 cycles. TCRdb reanalysed the 5' RACE reads using MiXCR and keeps one entry per CDR3 protein. The sample has 850,000 to 950,000 distinct CDR3 sequences, more than 25% seen once. Study-wide points: Unsorted PBMCs blocked a conclusive comparison of naive and antigen-experienced cells.

The chain joins TRBV5-1 to TRBJ2-1; 10 positions agree with TRBD1. Sequencing was done on a sample of blood. The sequence was collected from an elderly woman in good health. The CDR3 reads CASRKTGTGENEQFL. In DNA form, the CDR3 reads TGCGCCAGCAGAAAGACCGGGACAGGGGAAAATGAGCAGTTCTTA.